This passage covers 14 T cell receptor beta chains from one sample sequenced in a study of neurological immune-mediated disorders. TCRdb recomputed calls from the 5' RACE reads with MiXCR, one row per CDR3 protein. Of tens of thousands of distinct CDR3 sequences detected, 15% appear once; the ten largest clones hold 27%. Sequencing input: PBMCs. All receptors derive from a man aged 65 to 85 in good health.

This clonotype was found many times. This rearrangement joins TRBV6-2 or TRBV6-3 to TRBJ2-2, with D uncertain. Trimming left V 4 bases short and J 6 bases short, with 9 bases between. CDR3 length: 13 residues. Germline CDR1 MNHEY, CDR2 SVGEGT. The CDR3 DNA sequence: TGTGCCAGCAGTTTCTTTTATCCCGGGGAGCTGTTTTTT. Translating it yields CASSFFYPGELFF.

With regard to this clonotype: This may come from a read error, since a much larger clone is one base off. V and J are TRBV5-1 and TRBJ2-1, with TRBD1 identical over 7 bases. The CDR3 spans 13 residues. The trim removed 4 bases at V and 6 bases at J, leaving 4 bases unmatched. Germline CDR1 is SGHRS and CDR2 is YFSETQ. The CDR3 is CASSLDRCNEQFF. Written as DNA, the CDR3 is TGCGCCAGCAGCCTGGACAGGTGCAATGAGCAGTTCTTC.

This clonotype appeared many times. The CDR3 DNA follows: TGTGCCATCAGGCGGGACCGTACCTCCTACGAGCAGTACTTC. It is translated as CAIRRDRTSYEQYF. The J gene is TRBJ2-7, the V gene TRBV10-3, with a weak D call TRBD2 (6 bases). V was cut by 6 bases and J by 0 bases, with 12 bases left in between. This CDR3 spans 14 amino acids. In germline, CDR1 is ENHRY, CDR2 SYGVKD.

This clonotype has at least ten counts. The chain employs TRBV2 and TRBJ1-3; possible D gene TRBD1, 6 bases. CDR1 and CDR2 (germline): SNHLY, FYNNEI. This CDR3 has 14 residues. V gave up 4 bases and J gave up 5 bases, with 12 bases separating them. The CDR3 is CASSVHRERNTIYF. Written as DNA, the CDR3 is TGTGCCAGCAGTGTTCACAGGGAAAGAAACACCATATATTTT.

This clonotype has at least ten counts. The rearrangement joins TRBV11-2 to TRBJ2-3; no definite D call. Between the trimmed V and J ends, which lost 4 bases and 2 bases, there was a span of 13 bases. In germline, CDR1 is SGHAT, CDR2 FQNNGV. The CDR3 has 15 residues. DNA for the CDR3: TGTGCCAGCAGCTGGACCACGACCTTCACAGATACGCAGTATTTT. Its translation is CASSWTTTFTDTQYF.

The table lists this clonotype with a few counts. The chain joins TRBV28 to TRBJ2-1; the D is unclear. The CDR3 is 16 amino acids. Trimming removed 2 bases from V and 0 bases from J, with 11 bases in between. Germline CDR1 is MDHEN and CDR2 is SYDVKM. The DNA of the CDR3 is TGTGCCAGCAGTTTACAAGGCGGCTACTCCTACAATGAGCAGTTCTTC. Translating it yields CASSLQGGYSYNEQFF.

This rearrangement joins TRBV24-1 to TRBJ1-4; D is unclear. Trimming removed 2 bases at V and 6 bases at J, with 15 bases between. Germline CDR1 is KGHDR and CDR2 is SFDVKD. The CDR3 runs to 16 residues. The CDR3 sequence is CATSDSQGGMDEKLFF. CDR3 in DNA: TGTGCCACCAGTGATTCCCAAGGAGGGATGGATGAAAAACTGTTTTTT.

This clonotype was picked up many times. This chain uses TRBV12-3 or TRBV12-4 with TRBJ2-1; 14 bases are shared with TRBD2. The V and J ends lost 5 bases and 3 bases, in that order; junction bases with no gene match: 3. CDR3 size: 16 residues. The CDR3 sequence is CASSTGTSGGYNEQFF. CDR3 DNA: TGTGCCAGCAGTACCGGGACTAGCGGGGGCTACAATGAGCAGTTCTTC.

This clonotype has a count of ten or more. V gene TRBV6-1 combines with J gene TRBJ1-2, with a tentative D call TRBD1 (5 bases). V dropped 8 bases and J dropped 8 bases, with 18 bases sitting between them. The CDR3 runs to 13 residues. CDR1 and CDR2 (germline): MNHNS, SASEGT. The CDR3 sequence: CASPDGAAWGYTF. CDR3 DNA: TGTGCCAGCCCCGACGGGGCGGCATGGGGCTACACCTTC.

At least ten counts were recorded for this clonotype. This sequence joins TRBV7-9 and TRBJ2-6; D is uncertain. V lost 2 bases and J lost 0, with 8 bases in between. The CDR3 contains 16 residues. The germline V gene has CDR1 SEHNR and CDR2 FQNEAQ (reference sequence). For the CDR3, the DNA is TGTGCCAGCAGCTTAACGACACCCTCTGGGGCCAACGTCCTGACTTTC. Its translation is CASSLTTPSGANVLTF.

This clonotype was recorded at least ten times. The rearrangement joins TRBV4-3 to TRBJ2-1; 7 nucleotides line up with TRBD2. This CDR3 spans 14 amino acids. Germline V gene data show CDR1 as LGHNA and CDR2 as YSLEER. The junction had 4 bases not matched to a gene; V was cut back by 0 bases and J by 8 bases. CDR3 region: CASSQDHTSDEQFF. CDR3 DNA: TGCGCCAGCAGCCAAGACCACACTAGCGATGAGCAGTTCTTC.

Ten or more counts support this clonotype. The V gene is TRBV27, the J gene TRBJ1-6, with D unresolved. Between the trimmed V and J ends, which lost 1 base and 10 bases, there was a span of 11 bases. Germline V lookup: CDR1 MNHEY, CDR2 SMNVEV (reference sequence). CDR3 length: 14 residues. The CDR3 protein is CASSLFPGGSPLHF. The CDR3 DNA sequence: TGTGCCAGCAGTTTATTCCCCGGAGGGTCACCCCTCCACTTT.

This clonotype was observed many times. The chain has TRBV5-1 and TRBJ1-6; TRBD1 agrees at 8 bases. The CDR3 contains 16 residues. The germline V gene encodes CDR1 SGHRS and CDR2 YFSETQ. Unmatched junction bases numbered 8, after V lost 1 base and J lost 8 bases. CDR3 residues: CASSLLTGVAYSPLHF. CDR3 bases: TGCGCCAGCAGCTTGTTGACAGGGGTGGCTTATTCACCCCTCCACTTT. Based on the CDR3 plus reference TRBV5-1 and TRBJ1-6, the full variable domain is KAGVTQTPRYLIKTRGQQVTLSCSPISGHRSVSWYQQTPGQGLQFLFEYFSETQRNKGNFPGRFSGRQFSNSRSEMNVSTLELGDSALYLCASSLLTGVAYSPLHFGNGTRLTVT.

This clonotype was observed at least ten times. The chain recombines TRBV11-2 with TRBJ2-5; 8 bases are shared with TRBD2. J gave up 4 bases and V 4 bases, and 5 bases lay outside the gene matches. This CDR3 spans 14 amino acids. CDR1 and CDR2 from the germline V gene are SGHAT and FQNNGV. The CDR3 loop is CASSSRAGVETQYF. The CDR3 nucleotides are TGTGCCAGCAGCTCCCGAGCGGGGGTAGAGACCCAGTACTTC.